Reported below is one T cell receptor beta chain. In germline, CDR1 is MNHNY, CDR2 SVGAGI (reference sequence). This CDR3 spans 17 amino acids. Trimming removed 4 bases from V and 1 base from J; junction bases left unmatched: 9. The data were obtained in a study of low-dose radiotherapy and immunotherapy resistance in tumors. Overall study context: The study gave Cohort 2 1 Gy per fraction every two weeks, totaling 13 Gy over 26 weeks. Patients' oral aspirin dose was 300 mg daily across four cycles from cycle 1 day 1.

Alpha- and beta-chain coverage of first-strand cDNA came from TRAV- and TRBV-specific primers. Using a constant-region primer together with a V-primer adapter, TCRs were subjected to approximately 20 PCR cycles of amplification. TCRdb processed the reads anew with MiXCR; each CDR3 protein has one entry. The sample includes around 80,000 distinct CDR3 sequences, approximately 17% of them seen just once. Time point specified: before trial treatment. The specimen was PBMCs, collected before treatment. The TCR comes from a male donor with prostate cancer. The gene calls are TRBV6-6 and TRBJ2-5, with 10 bases aligning to TRBD2. CDR3: CASSSSTPSGGQETQYF. The CDR3 bases are TGTGCCAGCAGTTCTTCTACGCCTAGCGGGGGCCAAGAGACCCAGTACTTC.